These 18 T cell receptor beta chains came from one sample sequenced in a study of blood T cells in healthy people across ages (dated by TCRdb to 2013 to 2016). The library was generated by 5' RACE. Instrument on record: Illumina HiSeq 2500. A second roughly 7 to 11 cycle PCR used a sample-barcoded 5' primer and a J-beta primer mix. In TCRdb, the public reads were trimmed at Q25 with fastp and aligned with MiXCR, with productive beta chains retained. Rows are unified per CDR3 protein, each entry keeping the most common DNA and genes. The sample table shows more than 1 million distinct CDR3 sequences, and 40% to 45% are seen once. Over 15% of the sample is held by the ten biggest clonotypes. The sequenced sample was blood. These receptors all stem from a woman between 55 and 75 years old in good health.

Points on this clonotype: One junction end does not reproduce the germline sequence, and a read error may be involved. This CDR3 is CASSGTGPSSYKSPLHF. The CDR3 region has the DNA TGCGCCAGCAGCGGGACAGGGCCGAGCTCCTATAAGTCACCCCTCCACTTT. The chain uses TRBV5-1 and TRBJ1-6; 9 bases fit TRBD1. This CDR3 has 17 amino acids. Germline V gene sequence: CDR1 SGHRS, CDR2 YFSETQ.

The CDR3 DNA follows: TGCAGCCTCGAGAAGCAGGTTGACTATGGCTACACCTTC. Protein sequence: CSLEKQVDYGYTF. This chain connects TRBV20-1 to TRBJ1-2, with no clear D. The CDR3 has 13 residues. CDR1 DFQATT and CDR2 SNEGSKA come from the germline V gene (reference sequence).

This chain joins TRBV6-5 and TRBJ2-3; TRBD2 might be the D (6 bases). V gave up 2 bases and J gave up 0 bases, with 9 bases separating them. From germline, CDR1 is MNHEY and CDR2 SVGAGI. The CDR3 spans 15 residues. This CDR3 reads CASSYDSGSTDTQYF. As DNA, the CDR3 is TGTGCCAGCAGTTACGATAGCGGAAGCACAGATACGCAGTATTTT.

This rearrangement joins TRBV18 to TRBJ2-5; TRBD1 agrees at 7 bases. The better agreement between TRBJ2-7 and the DNA end casts doubt on the J call. The CDR3 spans 14 residues. Germline CDR1 and CDR2: KGHSH and LQKENI. DNA of the CDR3: TGTGCCAGCTCACCGGCAGGACAGGTCCACGAGCAGTACTTC. Translated: CASSPAGQVHEQYF.

This clonotype has more than one count but fewer than ten. The genes are TRBV6-4 and TRBJ2-3; TRBD1 matches at 9 bases. There are 15 residues in the CDR3. Germline CDR1 reads MRHNA; CDR2 reads SNTAGT. V lost 4 bases to trimming and J lost 3 bases; unmatched junction nucleotides: 5. CDR3 coding DNA: TGTGCCAGCAGTGCCGGGACAGGGACAACAGATACGCAGTATTTT. It specifies CASSAGTGTTDTQYF.

This chain uses TRBV7-3 with TRBJ2-3; 10 nucleotides line up with TRBD1. The CDR3 totals 14 residues. CDR1 and CDR2 from the germline V gene are SGHTA and FQGTGA. V trimming: 5 bases; J trimming: 2 bases; junction bases outside the gene matches: 1. CDR3 nucleotide sequence: TGTGCCAGCAGCGGGACAGGGGCCACAGATACGCAGTATTTT. Amino acids: CASSGTGATDTQYF.

The chain links TRBV21-1 to TRBJ1-4; TRBD1 was called by the table and not checked on the DNA. TRBV21-1 is annotated as a pseudogene. CDR3 length: 16 amino acids. The CDR3 coding sequence is TGTGCCAGCAGCAAAGGCCCCCGCACTCCAAACGAAAAACTGTTTTTT. Protein: CASSKGPRTPNEKLFF.

This clonotype was recorded only once. The CDR3 DNA follows: TGCGCCAGCAGCTTGGGGGTGCGGCAGGCTCAAGAGACCCAGTACTTC. This gives the protein CASSLGVRQAQETQYF. This rearrangement joins TRBV5-1 to TRBJ2-5; D is undetermined. Germline CDR1 is SGHRS and CDR2 is YFSETQ. V dropped 0 bases and J dropped 2 bases, with 14 bases sitting between them. This CDR3 has 16 residues.

This rearrangement joins TRBV5-6 to TRBJ2-2; D assignment may be TRBD1 or TRBD2 (7 bases each). The CDR3 has 17 amino acids. V gave up 3 bases and J gave up 5 bases, with 20 bases separating them. CDR1 is SGHDT and CDR2 is YYEEEE in the germline V gene. The CDR3 loop reads CASSSRERDRFTGELFF. DNA of the CDR3: TGTGCCAGCAGCTCCCGAGAGCGGGACAGATTTACCGGGGAGCTGTTTTTT.

The CDR3 spells CASSLANNQPQHF. The DNA for the CDR3 is TGTGCCAGCAGCTTAGCTAACAATCAGCCCCAGCATTTT. The V gene is TRBV7-9, the J gene TRBJ1-5; D is uncertain. The ends were cut back, 0 bases at V and 3 bases at J, with 3 bases in the middle. This CDR3 has 13 amino acids. Looked up from germline, CDR1 is SEHNR and CDR2 is FQNEAQ (reference sequence).

The chain joins TRBV27 to TRBJ1-5, with no clear D. V was shortened by 3 bases and J by 2 bases, with 8 bases between the two germline ends. The CDR3 runs 14 residues. Germline V gene sequence: CDR1 MNHEY, CDR2 SMNVEV (reference sequence). The CDR3 nucleotides read TGTGCCAGCAGTTTCCGAACGGGCAATCAGCCCCAGCATTTT. This codes for CASSFRTGNQPQHF.

This clonotype was recorded a few times. The V and J genes are TRBV20-1 and TRBJ2-1, with no clear D. The length of the CDR3 is 13 residues. Germline V lookup: CDR1 DFQATT, CDR2 SNEGSKA (reference sequence). V lost 3 bases to trimming and J lost 5 bases, with 11 bases between them. The CDR3 sequence: CSARFESDNEQFF. The CDR3 DNA follows: TGCAGTGCTAGGTTTGAGTCCGACAATGAGCAGTTCTTC.

The rearrangement joins TRBV5-1 to TRBJ2-5; 8 bases map to TRBD2. With 8 bases clipped from V and 4 bases from J, the junction kept 7 bases outside the gene matches. Germline V gene sequence: CDR1 SGHRS, CDR2 YFSETQ. This CDR3 spans 13 amino acids. CDR3 DNA: TGCGCCAGATTTTACGGGAGGGTAGAGACCCAGTACTTC. Encoded protein: CARFYGRVETQYF.

This clonotype has at least ten counts. Since a much larger clone is just one base distant, this may be a read error. The chain has TRBV27 and TRBJ2-5, with D possibly TRBD2 on 5 matching bases. CDR3 length: 12 amino acids. Germline V gives CDR1 MNHEY, CDR2 SMNVEV (reference sequence). The V end lost 8 bases, the J end lost 11 bases, and 18 bases lay between the germline ends. The DNA for the CDR3 is TGTGCCAGCGGACGACTAACTAATGAGCAGTACTTC. Protein product: CASGRLTNEQYF.

CDR3 loop: CASRRDLSENEQYF. The CDR3 DNA reads as TGTGCCAGCAGGAGGGACCTTAGCGAGAATGAGCAGTACTTC. The rearrangement uses TRBV2 and TRBJ2-5; D may correspond to TRBD1 or TRBD2 (5 bases each). V dropped 6 bases and J dropped 11 bases, with 22 bases sitting between them. The CDR3 extends over 14 amino acids. Germline CDR1 is SNHLY and CDR2 is FYNNEI.

This clonotype was seen repeatedly, ten times or more. This chain links TRBV3-1 with TRBJ2-5; D uncertain. The CDR3 length is 15 residues. CDR1 and CDR2 (germline): LGHDT, YNNKEL (reference sequence). V lost 1 base, J lost 2 bases, and 11 bases lay in between. CDR3 amino acids: CASSQGAVSQETQYF. The CDR3 bases are TGTGCCAGCAGCCAAGGGGCGGTCAGTCAAGAGACCCAGTACTTC.

V is TRBV5-1 and J is TRBJ2-3; D is possibly TRBD2 (5 bases). The CDR3 has 17 amino acids. CDR1 SGHRS and CDR2 YFSETQ come from the germline V gene. Trimming took off 0 bases at V and 2 bases at J, with 16 bases between the two ends. CDR3 region: CASSLGFPRLSTDTQYF. In DNA, the CDR3 is TGCGCCAGCAGCTTGGGTTTCCCGAGACTATCCACAGATACGCAGTATTTT.

This clonotype has a handful of counts. V is TRBV7-9 and J is TRBJ1-2, with D perhaps TRBD1 (5 bases). In germline, CDR1 is SEHNR, CDR2 FQNEAQ (reference sequence). The V end was cut by 10 bases, the J end by 6 bases, with 18 bases between. The CDR3 runs to 13 residues. CDR3 loop: CATDSIYSNGYTF. DNA for the CDR3: TGTGCCACTGACAGTATCTATTCGAATGGCTACACCTTC.